This section outlines one TCR beta chain sequence together with its context. Its antigen has not been determined. The junction departs from the called germline gene at one end, perhaps through a read error. The CDR3 covers 14 residues, taking in both the cysteine and the phenylalanine. Only the CDR3 portion is preserved as DNA: 42 bases, with reading frame beginning at the first base. These data are taken from a study of tumor-infiltrating lymphocytes in primary liver carcinoma (dated by TCRdb to 2016 to 2017). Regarding the research as a whole: Hepatocellular carcinoma (four) or combined HCC and intrahepatic cholangiocarcinoma (one) was present in the five patients, who were three men and two women aged 30 to 69 years. The study combined TCRbeta repertoire sequencing, expression microarrays and whole-exome sequencing across five regions of each liver tumor, with adjacent normal tissue and blood. TCRbeta repertoire sequencing covered 35 or so specimens from 5 patients: some 25 tumor regions, 5 adjacent noncancerous liver tissues and 5 peripheral blood samples. Roughly 3.5 to 8 million productive TCRbeta reads were obtained per sample, and no significant difference in read depth was found between tissue types. Repertoires from technical replicates were highly reproducible, with mean shared-clone rates near 0.89 and correlation coefficients above 0.95. The five patients had tumors of stage T1-T3 N0M0, with maximum diameters ranging from 4.2 to 10 cm.

Total RNA and DNA were co-extracted from approximately 20-30 mg of bulk tissue with the AllPrep DNA/RNA mini kit, without cell sorting. Surgical resection was performed in China between late 2015 and early 2016 on a handful of patients with histopathologically diagnosed primary liver carcinoma. At the time of sampling, the patients were treatment-naive and had chronic HBV infection. Fresh tumor and adjacent tissue pieces were bisected; one half was stored in RNAlater at -80°C, the other sent for histology. A constant-region primer and ProtoScript II reverse transcriptase were used to reverse-transcribe TCRbeta-specific cDNA from 500 ng total RNA. Three nested multiplex PCR rounds, following a slightly modified ARM-PCR procedure, were used to build the TCRbeta libraries. Multiplex TRBV1-TRBV30 forward primers and a Cbeta reverse primer were used in the first two PCR rounds, each of which was run for around 10 cycles. Sample barcodes and Illumina adapters were added in a final 25-cycle PCR using Deep VentR polymerase. Before sequencing, amplicons of 200-500 bp were gel-purified using a QIAquick gel extraction kit. An Illumina HiSeq 2500 was used to sequence the TCRbeta amplicons with 250-bp paired-end reads. From the authors' description of their analysis: Quality trimming of reads was performed with Trimmomatic v0.33, and paired reads were merged with FLASH v1.2.11 so that full CDR3 sequences could be recovered. V, D and J germline segments were assigned to the rearranged TCRbeta sequences by MiGEC v1.2.1b. VDJtools v1.0.0 computed clonotype statistics and Shannon-Wiener diversity indices. To reduce sampling bias, subsequent analyses other than the diversity analysis used only the 250 most abundant clonotypes in each sample. In TCRdb, the public reads were trimmed at Q25 with fastp and aligned with MiXCR, with productive beta chains retained. Rows merge per CDR3 protein into single entries with the most common DNA and genes. TCRdb assigned the V and J calls; the authors' analysis was not used. The sample data list 95,000 to 150,000 distinct CDR3 sequences, and around 65% of these were observed just once. 8.1% of the sample rests with the top ten.

What the study reported, not specific to this receptor: Only a few patients were included in the study, and the authors note that the findings should be validated in a larger study. Repertoire overlap was found to be higher between tumor regions (mean roughly 36%) than between tumor-adjacent (around 17%) or tumor-blood (14%) pairs, consistent with antigen-driven expansion. The top 250 clones accounted for a significantly greater share of the repertoire in tumors than in blood (p = 0.039). Because sequencing covered only the TCR beta chain and unpaired alpha chains were not captured, true repertoire diversity is likely underestimated. Because the samples were bulk and unsorted, CD4+ and CD8+ T cell repertoires could not be compared.

Sequenced input: tumor-adjacent normal liver tissue. The sequence joins TRBV12-3 or TRBV12-4 to TRBJ1-2, with the D segment identity uncertain. The clonotype comes from a woman aged 55 to 70 with primary liver carcinoma and hepatitis B virus infection. CDR3 loop: CASSPGRGLQGYTF. The bases are TGTGCTAGCAGCCCAGGTCGGGGTCTTCAGGGCTACACCTTC.